This T cell receptor beta chain was retrieved from a study of blood T cell repertoires in COVID-19. For the study at large: From the United States, Italy and Spain came samples of acute and convalescent COVID-19. Sample material is recorded as cDNA or gDNA derived from T cells, B-cell-depleted T cells, or PBMCs.

TCRdb's copy holds only in-frame clones and misses some; the assay was immunoSEQ multiplex PCR. The sample lists around 15,000 clones, roughly four fifths seen once, with approximately 15% in the top ten. The sequenced sample consisted of peripheral blood. This sequence originates from a man in his 60s with acute or convalescent COVID-19.

Written as DNA, the CDR3 is TGTGCCAGCAGCCAACGAAGACTAGGAGGACCGGGAGATACGCAGTATTTT. Protein sequence: CASSQRRLGGPGDTQYF. The V gene is TRBV3-1 (or the pseudogene TRBV3-2), the J gene TRBJ2-3; a weak D match, TRBD2 (6 bases). V lost 2 bases and J lost 5, with 20 bases in between. Germline values: CDR1 LGHDT, CDR2 YNNKEL (reference sequence). This CDR3 spans 17 amino acids.